What follows are 30 T cell receptor beta chains derived from one specimen sequenced in a study of beta chain features in type 1 diabetes. The whole isolated RNA underwent reverse transcription, so sequencing captured expressed TCRB transcripts. Sequencing was performed with immunoSEQ multiplex PCR; in TCRdb, only in-frame clones are kept and a portion is missing. The sample includes around 170,000 clones, just over 9% of them seen just once. Sequencing was performed on central memory CD4+ T cells from blood. The receptors were gathered from a woman aged 18-35 years in good health.

V gene TRBV5-6 combines with J gene TRBJ2-7, with 9 bases identical to TRBD2. The ends lost 6 bases at V and 6 bases at J; junction bases unmatched: 10. The V gene's germline CDR1 is SGHDT and CDR2 YYEEEE. The CDR3 covers 14 residues. CDR3 region: CASTKAGGNIEQYF. CDR3 coding DNA: TGTGCCAGCACCAAGGCGGGAGGGAACATCGAGCAGTACTTC. Together with reference TRBV5-6 and TRBJ2-7, the CDR3 gives the full variable domain: DAGVTQSPTHLIKTRGQQVTLRCSPKSGHDTVSWYQQALGQGPQFIFQYYEEEERQRGNFPDRFSGHQFPNYSSELNVNALLLGDSALYLCASTKAGGNIEQYFGPGTRLTVT.

This clone showed up just a few times. The chain is built from TRBV6-5 and TRBJ2-7, with TRBD2 matching over 11 bases. Germline trimming cut 4 bases from V and 0 bases from J; bases unmatched to any gene: 2. Germline-derived CDR1 and CDR2 are MNHEY and SVGAGI. The CDR3 contains 15 residues. The DNA for the CDR3 is TGTGCCAGCAGTTTTACTAGCGGGAGCTCCTACGAGCAGTACTTC. It yields the protein CASSFTSGSSYEQYF.

The genes are TRBV6-1 and TRBJ1-2; D call uncertain. Germline CDR1 reads MNHNS; CDR2 reads SASEGT. V was shortened by 5 bases and J by 6 bases, with 10 bases between the two germline ends. There are 12 residues in the CDR3. The CDR3 loop reads CASSSPPHGYTF. CDR3 DNA sequence: TGTGCCAGCAGTTCTCCCCCTCATGGCTACACCTTC.

This clone was seen only a few times. The chain combines TRBV5-1 with TRBJ2-1; 10 bases fit TRBD2. The CDR3 is made up of 14 amino acids. Germline assignment: CDR1 SGHRS and CDR2 YFSETQ. V lost 5 bases and J lost 5; bases outside the gene matches: 4. The CDR3: CASRRGTSDNEQFF. CDR3 in DNA: TGCGCCAGCAGGCGCGGGACTAGCGACAATGAGCAGTTCTTC.

In its sample, this clone was seen a few times. The genes are TRBV2 and TRBJ2-1; no definite D call. With 3 bases removed from V and 6 bases from J, the gap between germline ends came to 9 bases. The CDR3 sequence is 13 residues long. Germline assignment: CDR1 SNHLY and CDR2 FYNNEI. The CDR3 protein is CASSESLPNEQFF. CDR3 sequence (DNA): TGTGCCAGCAGTGAGAGTCTACCCAATGAGCAGTTCTTC.

The V call is TRBV5-1, the J call TRBJ2-1; possible D gene TRBD2, 6 bases. The V gene's germline CDR1 is SGHRS and CDR2 YFSETQ. This CDR3 spans 15 amino acids. Trimming removed 6 bases at V and 2 bases at J, with 15 bases between. CDR3 DNA sequence: TGCGCCAGCACCCTTGGAGGGTCAACCTACAATGAGCAGTTCTTC. Encoded protein: CASTLGGSTYNEQFF.

This clone was counted between two and nine times. V is TRBV2 and J is TRBJ2-1; TRBD1 agrees at 9 bases. The CDR3 consists of 12 residues. CDR1 is SNHLY, CDR2 FYNNEI, per germline. This CDR3 reads CALAQGANEQFF. The CDR3 DNA is TGTGCTTTGGCACAGGGGGCGAATGAGCAGTTCTTC.

The chain employs TRBV7-2 and TRBJ1-1; 7 positions match TRBD1. The V segment lost 5 bases and the J segment 1 base; nucleotides outside the gene matches: 1. Looked up from germline, CDR1 is SGHTA and CDR2 is FQGNSA. The CDR3 contains 13 residues. The CDR3 is CASSRDRNTEAFF. CDR3 bases: TGTGCCAGCAGCCGGGACAGGAACACTGAAGCTTTCTTT. The variable domain in full, completed from reference TRBV7-2 and TRBJ1-1, reads GAGVSQSPSNKVTEKGKDVELRCDPISGHTALYWYRQSLGQGLEFLIYFQGNSAPDKSGLPSDRFSAERTGGSVSTLTIQRTQQEDSAVYLCASSRDRNTEAFFGQGTRLTVV.

The chain has TRBV19 and TRBJ2-5, with a tentative D call TRBD1 (7 bases). Per germline, CDR1 LNHDA and CDR2 SQIVND (reference sequence). The length of the CDR3 is 14 residues. Trimming left V 7 bases short and J 5 bases short, with 17 bases between. CDR3 sequence: CASNQGGAGETQYF. The CDR3 bases are TGTGCCAGTAACCAAGGGGGCGCGGGGGAGACCCAGTACTTC.

Only a few counts were recorded for this clone. V and J are TRBV5-1 and TRBJ2-7; 7 bases are a match to TRBD1. V lost 4 bases and J lost 2; bases outside the gene matches: 6. The CDR3 contains 14 residues. Per germline, CDR1 SGHRS and CDR2 YFSETQ. The CDR3 bases are TGCGCCAGCAGCACCCGGCAGGGGGCCTACGAGCAGTACTTC. It specifies CASSTRQGAYEQYF.

This clone was detected only a few times. This rearrangement joins TRBV30 to TRBJ2-2; D is possibly TRBD2 (6 bases). The ends were cut back, 3 bases at V and 5 bases at J, with 13 bases in the middle. The CDR3 has 14 residues. The germline CDR1 and CDR2 sequences are GTSNPN and SVGIG (reference sequence). CDR3 sequence reads: CAWRMDYATGELFF. The CDR3 DNA reads as TGTGCCTGGAGAATGGACTACGCTACCGGGGAGCTGTTTTTT.

The chain recombines TRBV6-5 with TRBJ2-3; 8 bases line up with TRBD2. Germline CDR1 is MNHEY and CDR2 is SVGAGI. The CDR3 totals 13 residues. The V gene end was trimmed by 6 bases and the J gene end by 1 base; junction bases not matched to a gene: 0. The CDR3 DNA reads TGTGCCAGCAGACTAGCGGGCACAGATACGCAGTATTTT. Translated, it gives CASRLAGTDTQYF.

This clone was counted only a few times. This chain joins TRBV2 and TRBJ1-2; 7 positions match TRBD1. There are 15 residues in the CDR3. Germline CDR1 is SNHLY and CDR2 is FYNNEI. V gave up 7 bases and J gave up 5 bases; unmatched junction bases: 13. The CDR3 DNA reads as TGTGCCAGCACCGGCGGAACGACAGGGTGGTATGGCTACACCTTC. Residues: CASTGGTTGWYGYTF. The full variable domain, in which reference TRBV2 and TRBJ1-2 provide the parts outside the CDR3, is EPEVTQTPSHQVTQMGQEVILRCVPISNHLYFYWYRQILGQKVEFLVSFYNNEISEKSEIFDDQFSVERPDGSNFTLKIRSTKLEDSAMYFCASTGGTTGWYGYTFGSGTRLTVV.

This clone was detected a few times. The chain recombines TRBV5-1 with TRBJ1-1, with TRBD1 matching over 10 bases. This CDR3 has 15 amino acids. From germline, CDR1 is SGHRS and CDR2 YFSETQ. With V trimmed by 4 bases and J by 5 bases, 8 bases remained unmatched. CDR3 residues: CASSPRTGGETEAFF. The CDR3 nucleotides are TGCGCCAGCAGCCCGAGGACAGGGGGGGAGACTGAAGCTTTCTTT. Supplemented by reference TRBV5-1 and TRBJ1-1, the full variable domain reads KAGVTQTPRYLIKTRGQQVTLSCSPISGHRSVSWYQQTPGQGLQFLFEYFSETQRNKGNFPGRFSGRQFSNSRSEMNVSTLELGDSALYLCASSPRTGGETEAFFGQGTRLTVV.

V and J are TRBV4-2 and TRBJ1-2; possible D gene TRBD1, 6 bases. The germline gives CDR1 LGHNA, CDR2 YNFKEQ. The CDR3 is 17 residues long. V lost 4 bases, J lost 2 bases, and 20 bases lay in between. The CDR3 coding sequence is TGTGCCAGCAGCCCGGAGGCCAGGGGACGCACGAACTATGGCTACACCTTC. It codes for CASSPEARGRTNYGYTF.

The table lists this clone with a few counts. The rearrangement joins TRBV9 to TRBJ1-1; D may be TRBD1 (6 bases). V lost 1 base to trimming and J lost 4 bases, with 11 bases between them. Germline assignment: CDR1 SGDLS and CDR2 YYNGEE. The CDR3 loop spans 14 amino acids. The CDR3 nucleotides read TGTGCCAGCAGCGTATCTGTACAGGGCACTGAAGCTTTCTTT. The encoded protein is CASSVSVQGTEAFF.

The sample holds a few counts of this clone. Other DNA sequences of this sample code for an identical CDR3. The chain recombines TRBV7-9 with TRBJ2-2; 7 nucleotides align to TRBD2. V lost 5 bases and J lost 6; bases outside the gene matches: 3. CDR3 length equals 13 residues. In germline, CDR1 is SEHNR, CDR2 FQNEAQ (reference sequence). Here the CDR3 reads CASSPGGSGELFF. Here the CDR3 DNA reads TGTGCCAGCAGCCCGGGGGGATCCGGGGAGCTGTTTTTT.

This clone was counted ten times or more. The rearrangement links TRBV7-9 to TRBJ2-3; D is perhaps TRBD2 (5 bases). Germline loops: CDR1 SEHNR, CDR2 FQNEAQ (reference sequence). This CDR3 has 16 residues. V was pared by 5 bases and J by 2 bases, with 17 bases between. CDR3 in amino acids: CASSLIRTQLTDTQYF. The DNA for the CDR3 is TGTGCCAGCAGCCTCATCCGGACTCAACTCACAGATACGCAGTATTTT.

This clone appeared a few times. The CDR3 spells CASSQWTGQSGELFF. The CDR3 DNA sequence: TGTGCCAGCAGCCAATGGACAGGGCAGTCCGGGGAGCTGTTTTTT. The chain recombines TRBV14 with TRBJ2-2, with 8 bases fitting TRBD1. V trimming: 2 bases; J trimming: 6 bases; junction bases outside the gene matches: 5. The CDR3 runs to 15 residues. The germline V gene encodes CDR1 SGHDN and CDR2 FVKESK.

This clone has only a few counts. The V gene is TRBV7-2, the J gene TRBJ2-5; 7 bases match TRBD2. Trimming took 2 bases from V and 3 from J; bases not matched to a gene: 9. In germline, CDR1 is SGHTA, CDR2 FQGNSA. The CDR3 extends over 16 amino acids. This CDR3 reads CASSLTRTRREETQYF. CDR3 DNA sequence: TGTGCCAGCAGCTTAACTAGGACTAGGAGGGAAGAGACCCAGTACTTC.

The V gene is TRBV29-1, the J gene TRBJ2-5; 9 nucleotides agree with TRBD2. V shed 5 bases, J shed 5 bases, and the junction held 6 bases outside the gene matches. This CDR3 has 13 amino acids. Germline loops: CDR1 SQVTM, CDR2 ANQGSEA. The CDR3 here is CSVYGTSRETQYF. DNA for the CDR3: TGCAGCGTTTACGGGACTAGCCGGGAGACCCAGTACTTC.

This clone has just one count. The chain has TRBV30 and TRBJ1-6; D is unclear. The V end was cut by 0 bases, the J end by 4 bases, with 7 bases between. Germline lookup yields CDR1 GTSNPN and CDR2 SVGIG (reference sequence). The CDR3 consists of 14 residues. CDR3 loop: CAWSVTDYNSPLHF. DNA of the CDR3: TGTGCCTGGAGTGTTACAGATTATAATTCACCCCTCCACTTT.

The V and J genes are TRBV2 and TRBJ2-1; 10 nucleotides match TRBD2. The J segment lost 7 bases and the V segment lost 3 bases, leaving 6 bases of the junction unmatched. This CDR3 has 15 amino acids. The germline gives CDR1 SNHLY, CDR2 FYNNEI. In DNA, the CDR3 is TGTGCCAGCAGTGACCGGGGACTAGCGCGGAATGAGCAGTTCTTC. It yields the protein CASSDRGLARNEQFF.

The V call is TRBV30, the J call TRBJ2-1; no firm D call. Germline V gene sequence: CDR1 GTSNPN, CDR2 SVGIG (reference sequence). V was pared by 0 bases and J by 5 bases, with 5 bases between. This CDR3 has 12 amino acids. The CDR3 region has the DNA TGTGCCTGGAGTGTACTTAACAATGAGCAGTTCTTC. The encoded protein is CAWSVLNNEQFF.

This clone was detected a few times. The V gene is TRBV29-1, the J gene TRBJ1-4, with a tentative D call TRBD1 (6 bases). The germline V gene encodes CDR1 SQVTM and CDR2 ANQGSEA. Trimming took 6 bases from V and 7 from J, leaving 15 bases between them. The CDR3 contains 13 residues. The CDR3 spells CSVAPGAGEKLFF. Here the CDR3 DNA reads TGCAGCGTGGCCCCAGGGGCCGGTGAAAAACTGTTTTTT.

This chain uses TRBV6-5 with TRBJ2-7; 8 positions agree with TRBD1. The V gene's germline CDR1 is MNHEY and CDR2 SVGAGI. There are 15 residues in the CDR3. V lost 10 bases, J lost 5 bases, and 16 bases stayed unmatched. CDR3 bases: TGTGCCACTCGAGGGGTCCGGGACAGGACCAACGAGCAGTACTTC. It specifies CATRGVRDRTNEQYF.

This clone was counted a few times. This chain uses TRBV6-5 with TRBJ2-7, with 10 bases that match TRBD2. With 0 bases clipped from V and 5 bases from J, the junction kept 7 bases outside the gene matches. The germline CDR1 and CDR2 sequences are MNHEY and SVGAGI. This CDR3 comprises 16 residues. The CDR3 sequence: CASSYSLGAGGNEQYF. The DNA for the CDR3 is TGTGCCAGCAGTTACTCCCTAGGAGCGGGGGGGAACGAGCAGTACTTC.

As concerns this clone: The sample holds other DNA sequences that translate to the same CDR3. The rearrangement uses TRBV30 and TRBJ2-3; D uncertain. The CDR3 is made up of 11 amino acids. Trimming removed 1 base at V and 6 bases at J, with 5 bases between. Germline V gene lookup returns CDR1 GTSNPN and CDR2 SVGIG (reference sequence). The CDR3 region has the DNA TGTGCCTGGAGTGGGCCCGATACGCAGTATTTT. Translated: CAWSGPDTQYF.

V is TRBV2 and J is TRBJ2-1, with D maybe TRBD2 (6 bases). The CDR3 contains 15 residues. Germline V lookup: CDR1 SNHLY, CDR2 FYNNEI. V was shortened by 1 base and J by 3 bases, with 10 bases between the two germline ends. The CDR3: CASSEEGTVYNEQFF. The CDR3 nucleotides read TGTGCCAGCAGTGAAGAGGGGACTGTCTACAATGAGCAGTTCTTC.

The rearrangement joins TRBV7-8 to TRBJ2-1; TRBD2 agrees at 14 bases. Germline V lookup: CDR1 SGHVS, CDR2 FQNEAQ. The J segment lost 7 bases and the V segment lost 6 bases, leaving 5 bases of the junction unmatched. The CDR3 has 15 amino acids. In nucleotides, the CDR3 is TGTGCCAGCAGACAAGGGACTAGCGGGAGAAATGAGCAGTTCTTC. It yields the protein CASRQGTSGRNEQFF.